Listed below are T cell receptor beta chains from one sample, sequenced in a study of regulatory T cells in long-lasting Graves disease. TCRdb processed the multiplex PCR reads anew with MiXCR; each CDR3 protein has one entry. The top ten hold around 15% of the sample, which has a few hundred thousand distinct CDR3 sequences, 15% to 20% seen once. The same specimen was also included in a second study, on T cells in Graves' hyperthyroidism and ophthalmopathy.

The sequencing here drew on peripheral blood mononuclear cells (PBMCs), taken at new diagnosis, from a patient treated with antithyroid drugs. The receptors were gathered from a woman younger than 45 with Graves disease. Each CDR3 is given with its conserved first and last residue. The D gene is left open where the match is weak. Rows may omit the clone size; those that give it use once, few, many or a size class.

j_gene | d_gene | abundance | v_gene | CDR3aa | CDR3nt
TRBJ1-2 | - | few | TRBV29-1 | CSAMGQATYGYTF | TGCAGCGCTATGGGCCAGGCCACCTATGGCTACACCTTC
TRBJ1-2 | TRBD1 | many | TRBV20-1 | CSAREGQNYGYTF | TGCAGTGCTAGAGAGGGACAGAACTATGGCTACACCTTC
TRBJ2-5 | TRBD2 | - | TRBV4-1 | CASSQAGTRSETQYF | TGCGCCAGCAGCCAAGCAGGGACTAGGAGTGAGACCCAGTACTTC
TRBJ1-2 | - | many | TRBV2 | CAGEQGFSYGYTF | TGTGCCGGCGAACAGGGCTTTAGCTATGGCTACACCTTC
TRBJ1-3 | TRBD1 | many | TRBV27 | CASSLSTGTASGNTIYF | TGTGCCAGCAGTTTATCGACGGGGACAGCTTCTGGAAACACCATATATTTT
TRBJ2-5 | TRBD2 | many | TRBV2 | CASSVWTSGGAVSGETQYF | TGTGCCAGCAGTGTCTGGACTAGCGGGGGGGCCGTTTCTGGGGAGACCCAGTACTTC
TRBJ1-2 | - | many | TRBV7-2 | CASSLEEGLRRGYTF | TGTGCCAGCAGCTTAGAAGAGGGCCTCCGGAGGGGCTACACCTTC
TRBJ1-4 | - | many | TRBV20-1 | CSAREGDRTNEKLFF | TGCAGTGCTAGGGAAGGCGACCGGACTAATGAAAAACTGTTTTTT
TRBJ1-5 | - | many | TRBV19 | CASSIGRGRANQPQHF | TGTGCCAGTAGTATCGGCAGAGGGCGCGCAAATCAGCCCCAGCATTTT
TRBJ1-2 | - | - | TRBV5-4 | CASSWVGGLRYGYTF | TGTGCCAGCAGCTGGGTGGGCGGCCTTCGCTATGGCTACACCTTC
TRBJ2-5 | TRBD2 | - | TRBV7-2 | CASTPWTSGAGGTQYF | TGTGCCAGCACCCCCTGGACTAGCGGGGCCGGCGGAACCCAGTACTTC
TRBJ1-2 | TRBD1 | many | TRBV20-1 | CSAAGPGGSGYTF | TGCAGTGCCGCGGGGCCAGGGGGGTCGGGCTACACCTTC
TRBJ1-4 | - | many | TRBV3-1 | CASSAHGRDEKLFF | TGTGCCAGCAGCGCACACGGGAGGGATGAAAAACTGTTTTTT
TRBJ1-1 | TRBD1 | many | TRBV5-6 | CASSGRDRGQMNTEAFF | TGTGCCAGCAGCGGCCGGGACAGGGGTCAAATGAACACTGAAGCTTTCTTT
TRBJ2-3 | TRBD2 | - | TRBV20-1 | CSGVSGADTQYF | TGCAGTGGTGTCAGCGGGGCAGATACGCAGTATTTT
TRBJ1-1 | - | many | TRBV6-2/TRBV6-3 | CASSESVTAFF | TGTGCCAGCAGTGAATCGGTCACGGCTTTCTTT
TRBJ2-1 | - | - | TRBV7-2 | CASSLAVSSYNEQFF | TGTGCCAGCAGCTTAGCCGTGAGCTCCTACAATGAGCAGTTCTTC
TRBJ1-1 | TRBD1 | - | TRBV5-1 | CASSSGTGILNTEAFF | TGCGCCAGCAGCTCTGGGACAGGGATCTTGAACACTGAAGCTTTCTTT
TRBJ2-5 | TRBD2 | many | TRBV7-2 | CASRGSGGYETQYF | TGTGCCAGCAGGGGTAGCGGGGGCTACGAGACCCAGTACTTC
TRBJ1-5 | - | many | TRBV5-5 | CASSLTTGRNQPQHF | TGTGCCAGCAGCTTGACTACAGGGCGGAATCAGCCCCAGCATTTT
TRBJ1-6 | TRBD1 | - | TRBV7-8 | CASSRAGTVYNSPLHF | TGTGCCAGCAGCCGAGCCGGGACAGTCTATAATTCACCCCTCCACTTT
TRBJ2-3 | TRBD2 | - | TRBV20-1 | CSAVRRGGQDTQYF | TGCAGTGCTGTCCGGCGGGGGGGCCAGGATACGCAGTATTTT
TRBJ1-1 | - | many | TRBV5-1 | CASKQGSNTEAFF | TGCGCCAGCAAACAGGGATCGAACACTGAAGCTTTCTTT
TRBJ1-2 | - | few | TRBV7-9 | CASTSTAGGNEPTF | TGTGCCAGCACCTCGACGGCGGGGGGAAATGAACCCACCTTC
TRBJ2-7 | - | many | TRBV2 | CASMKGGGYEQYF | TGTGCCAGCATGAAGGGGGGTGGCTACGAGCAGTACTTC
TRBJ1-1 | - | many | TRBV9 | CASSVVGGNTEAFF | TGTGCCAGCAGCGTAGTCGGAGGGAACACTGAAGCTTTCTTT
TRBJ1-1 | - | many | TRBV18 | CASSPRDRGMKAEAFF | TGTGCCAGCTCACCCCGGGACCGGGGGATGAAGGCTGAAGCTTTCTTT
TRBJ1-4 | - | - | TRBV24-1 | CATSLTEEYTNEKLFF | TGTGCCACCAGCCTGACAGAGGAGTACACTAATGAAAAACTGTTTTTT
TRBJ2-1 | - | many | TRBV5-1 | CASSRSRDEQFF | TGCGCCAGCAGCCGTAGCCGCGATGAGCAGTTCTTC
TRBJ2-1 | TRBD2 | - | TRBV20-1 | CSARAYRERGGPSYNEQFF | TGCAGTGCTAGAGCATATAGGGAGCGGGGGGGCCCATCCTACAATGAGCAGTTCTTC
TRBJ1-2 | - | many | TRBV7-9 | CASSRRVGYGYTF | TGTGCCAGCAGCCGGCGGGTAGGCTATGGCTACACCTTC
TRBJ1-1 | - | - | TRBV7-9 | CASSLMWGDAKAFF | TGTGCCAGCAGCTTAATGTGGGGGGACGCAAAAGCTTTCTTT
TRBJ2-5 | - | many | TRBV4-2 | CASSPNEGTQETQYF | TGTGCCAGCAGCCCGAACGAGGGGACTCAAGAGACCCAGTACTTC